This TCR beta chain comes out of a study of blood T cell repertoires in COVID-19. Study in general: Italy, Spain and the United States were the sources of the convalescent and acute COVID-19 samples. Nucleic acid was either cDNA or gDNA, and it came from T cells, B-cell-depleted T cells, or PBMCs.

CDR1 is GTSNPN and CDR2 is SVGIG in the germline V gene (reference sequence). V gave up 5 bases and J gave up 3 bases, with 7 bases separating them. This CDR3 has 11 residues. Source study methods: Amplification of reference gene primers was used by the study to estimate nucleated cell counts. Only in-frame clones appear in the TCRdb table, and some are missing; sequencing was by immunoSEQ multiplex PCR. From that table come the V and J calls and clone size; the DNA was used to work out D and trimming. This table has under 85,000 clones, nearly 90% appearing once. This sequence was found in a man aged 50 to 60 with acute or convalescent COVID-19. Sequenced input: peripheral blood. This chain links TRBV30 with TRBJ1-2, with D hard to call. CDR3 protein: CAWSTYYGYTF. CDR3 sequence (DNA): TGTGCCTGGTCCACTTACTATGGCTACACCTTC.